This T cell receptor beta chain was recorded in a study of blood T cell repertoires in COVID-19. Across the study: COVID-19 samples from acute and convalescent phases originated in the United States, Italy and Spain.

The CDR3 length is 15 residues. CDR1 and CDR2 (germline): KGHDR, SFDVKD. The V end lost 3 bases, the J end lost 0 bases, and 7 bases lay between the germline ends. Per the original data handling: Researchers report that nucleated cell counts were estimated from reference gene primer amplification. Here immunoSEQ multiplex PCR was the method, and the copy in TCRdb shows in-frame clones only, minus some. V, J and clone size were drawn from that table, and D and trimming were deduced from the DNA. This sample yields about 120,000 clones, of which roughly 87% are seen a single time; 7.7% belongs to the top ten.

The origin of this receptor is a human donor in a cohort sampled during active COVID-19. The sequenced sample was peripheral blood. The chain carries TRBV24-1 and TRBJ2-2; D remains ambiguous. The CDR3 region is CATSDTAANTGELFF. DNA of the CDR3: TGTGCCACCAGTGATACAGCTGCGAACACCGGGGAGCTGTTTTTT.